The clone carrying this T cell receptor (beta chain) was counted between two and nine times. Its antigen is not identified. A much larger clone is a single base away; this may be a read error. Two rounds of multiplex PCR amplified TCR beta CDR3 from genomic DNA. First-round PCR employed TRBV- and TRBJ-specific primers for each gene. TCRdb used MiXCR to reprocess the multiplex PCR reads, holding one entry per CDR3 protein. Of 59,000 or so distinct CDR3 sequences in the sample, more than 20% were seen once. This sample was taken from a study of prognosis after radiotherapy for stage I lung cancer. Study-wide background: Every patient with non-small cell lung cancer was judged medically inoperable.

The germline gives CDR1 MNHEY, CDR2 SVGEGT. The CDR3 runs 15 residues. Broader study findings: Reportedly, metastasis status was linked to differences in TRBV and TRBJ usage frequencies.

The receptor comes from a donor at least 50 years old with non-small cell lung cancer. J is TRBJ2-4 and V is TRBV6-2 or TRBV6-3, with a possible D match to TRBD2 (6 bases). The specimen comprised PBMCs, sampled before or after stereotactic body radiation therapy (not recorded which). The CDR3 coding sequence is TGTGCCAGCAGTTTGGAGGGGACGGCCAAAAACACTCAGTACTTC. It is translated as CASSLEGTAKNTQYF.